This T cell receptor beta chain is from a study of blood T cell repertoires in COVID-19. Study summary: The United States, Italy and Spain provided the acute and convalescent COVID-19 samples. Nucleic acid was either cDNA or gDNA, and it came from T cells, B-cell-depleted T cells, or PBMCs.

Enrollees, about 18 to 89 years old, lived in 24 US areas. Looked up from germline, CDR1 is SEHNR and CDR2 is FQNEAQ (reference sequence). The CDR3 sequence is 14 residues long. The germline V and J ends were trimmed by 1 base and 4 bases, with 8 bases remaining between them. How the authors handled the data: For nucleated cells, counts were estimated from reference gene primer amplification. Sequenced by immunoSEQ multiplex PCR; TCRdb stores in-frame clones only, minus some. V and J calls and clone size are given by that table; D and trimming were obtained from the DNA. This table has around 150,000 clones, roughly 81% appearing once. This clone was seen once.

Sequencing input: PBMCs or T cells enriched from blood (not recorded which). The source of this sequence is a woman aged 50 to 60 with acute COVID-19. The gene calls are TRBV7-9 and TRBJ2-1, with D perhaps TRBD2 (5 bases). Written as DNA, the CDR3 is TGTGCCAGCAGCTTAGTGACGGGGTACAATGAGCAGTTCTTC. Residues: CASSLVTGYNEQFF.